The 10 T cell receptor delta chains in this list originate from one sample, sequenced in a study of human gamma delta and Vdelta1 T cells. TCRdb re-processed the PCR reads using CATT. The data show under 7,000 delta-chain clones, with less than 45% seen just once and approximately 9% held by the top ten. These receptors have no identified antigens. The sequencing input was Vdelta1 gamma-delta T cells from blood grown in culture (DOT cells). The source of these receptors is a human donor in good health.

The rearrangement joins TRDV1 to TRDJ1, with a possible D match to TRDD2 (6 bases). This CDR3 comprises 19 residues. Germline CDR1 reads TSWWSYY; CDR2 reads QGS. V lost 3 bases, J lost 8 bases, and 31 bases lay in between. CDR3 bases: TGTGCTCTTGGGGAGGGGAGAGGTCCTACGCTCGTACTGGAATTGAAACTCATCTTT. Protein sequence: CALGEGRGPTLVLELKLIF.

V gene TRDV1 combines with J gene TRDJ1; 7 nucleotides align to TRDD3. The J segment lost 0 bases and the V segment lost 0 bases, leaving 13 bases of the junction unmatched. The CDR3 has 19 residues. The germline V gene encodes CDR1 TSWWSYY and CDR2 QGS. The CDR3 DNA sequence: TGTGCTCTTGGGGAACTTAGGGGGCTGGGGGTCGCGTACACCGATAAACTCATCTTT. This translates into CALGELRGLGVAYTDKLIF.

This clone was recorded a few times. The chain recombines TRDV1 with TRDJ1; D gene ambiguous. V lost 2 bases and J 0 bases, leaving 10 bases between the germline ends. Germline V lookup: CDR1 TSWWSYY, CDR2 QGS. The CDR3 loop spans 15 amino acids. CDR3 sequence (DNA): TGTGCTCTTGGGGAATCCTCAGATTACACCGATAAACTCATCTTT. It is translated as CALGESSDYTDKLIF.

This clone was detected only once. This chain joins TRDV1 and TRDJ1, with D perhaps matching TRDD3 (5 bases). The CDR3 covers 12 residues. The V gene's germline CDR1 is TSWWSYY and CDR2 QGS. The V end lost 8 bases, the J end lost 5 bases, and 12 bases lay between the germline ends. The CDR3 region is CALKGGEDKLIF. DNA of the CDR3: TGTGCTCTTAAGGGTGGGGAAGATAAACTCATCTTT.

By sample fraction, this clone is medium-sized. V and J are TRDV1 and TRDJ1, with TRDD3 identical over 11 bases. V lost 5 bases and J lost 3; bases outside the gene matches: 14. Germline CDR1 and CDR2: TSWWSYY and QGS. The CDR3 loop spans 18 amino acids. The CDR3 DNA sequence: TGTGCTCTTGGGAAATATACTGGGGGATATTTAGGTCCCGATAAACTCATCTTT. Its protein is CALGKYTGGYLGPDKLIF.

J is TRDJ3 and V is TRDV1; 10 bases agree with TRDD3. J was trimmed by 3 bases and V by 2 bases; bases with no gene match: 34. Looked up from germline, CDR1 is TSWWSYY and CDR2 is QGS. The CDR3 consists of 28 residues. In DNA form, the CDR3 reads TGTGCTCTTGGGGAAAAGGAGAAGTCCCCCGTACTGGGGGATGAGAGCTCGTCGGCCCTCTGGGACACCCGACAGATGTTTTTC. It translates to CALGEKEKSPVLGDESSSALWDTRQMFF.

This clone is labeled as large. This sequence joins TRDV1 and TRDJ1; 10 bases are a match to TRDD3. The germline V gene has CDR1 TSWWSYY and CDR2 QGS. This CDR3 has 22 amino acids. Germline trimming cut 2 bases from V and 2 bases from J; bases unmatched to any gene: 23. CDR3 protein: CALGESHVPTLGDSPRTDKLIF. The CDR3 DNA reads TGTGCTCTTGGGGAATCCCACGTTCCTACGCTGGGGGATAGTCCTCGGACCGATAAACTCATCTTT.

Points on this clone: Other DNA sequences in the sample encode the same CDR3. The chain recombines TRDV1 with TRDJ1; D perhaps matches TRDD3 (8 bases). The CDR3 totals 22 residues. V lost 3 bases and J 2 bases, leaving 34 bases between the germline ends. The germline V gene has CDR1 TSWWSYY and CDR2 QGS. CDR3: CALGDPGLPGHWGLPWTDKLIF. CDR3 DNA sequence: TGTGCTCTTGGGGACCCAGGCCTTCCTGGGCACTGGGGGCTACCTTGGACCGATAAACTCATCTTT.

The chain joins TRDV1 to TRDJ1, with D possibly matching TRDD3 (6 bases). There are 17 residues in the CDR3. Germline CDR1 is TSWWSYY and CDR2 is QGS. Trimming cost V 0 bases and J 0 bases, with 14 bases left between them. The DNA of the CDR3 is TGTGCTCTTGGGGAACTGTTTGGGGGCGACAACACCGATAAACTCATCTTT. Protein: CALGELFGGDNTDKLIF.

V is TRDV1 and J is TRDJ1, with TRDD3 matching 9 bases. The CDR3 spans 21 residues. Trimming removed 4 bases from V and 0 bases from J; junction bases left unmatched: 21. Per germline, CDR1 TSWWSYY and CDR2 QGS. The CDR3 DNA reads TGTGCTCTTGGGGCCCTCCCGGCGCCCTACTGGGGGACCTTAGACACCGATAAACTCATCTTT. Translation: CALGALPAPYWGTLDTDKLIF.